Below, 22 T cell receptor beta chains from the same sample are listed, as sequenced in a study of early T cells in non-severe SARS-CoV-2 infection. Using its own MiXCR run on the 5' RACE reads, TCRdb lists one record per CDR3 protein. Of about 84,000 distinct CDR3 sequences listed, 12% are singletons. The sequencing input was whole blood. All receptors derive from an adult who was a healthcare worker with PCR-confirmed SARS-CoV-2 infection or an uninfected control (not recorded which).

Many counts were recorded for this clonotype. The gene calls are TRBV7-9 and TRBJ1-1; D may be TRBD1 (5 bases). The CDR3 has 14 amino acids. Germline CDR1 reads SEHNR; CDR2 reads FQNEAQ (reference sequence). The V and J ends lost 5 bases and 8 bases respectively, with 18 bases between them. The CDR3 protein is CASSLQGGMGEAFF. CDR3 sequence (DNA): TGTGCCAGCAGCCTCCAGGGTGGGATGGGGGAAGCTTTCTTT.

The genes are TRBV20-1 and TRBJ1-5; 8 bases are shared with TRBD1. The CDR3 contains 13 residues. CDR1 and CDR2 (germline): DFQATT, SNEGSKA (reference sequence). V lost 3 bases and J lost 9; bases outside the gene matches: 7. This chain's CDR3 is CSARLTGEPPQHF. As DNA, the CDR3 is TGCAGTGCTAGGCTGACAGGGGAGCCGCCCCAGCATTTT.

The chain combines TRBV24-1 with TRBJ1-1, with 7 bases fitting TRBD1. This CDR3 region has 13 residues. J was trimmed by 9 bases and V by 4 bases; bases with no gene match: 7. Looked up from germline, CDR1 is KGHDR and CDR2 is SFDVKD. CDR3 protein: CATSDLTGRQAFF. As DNA, the CDR3 is TGTGCCACCAGTGACCTGACAGGGAGGCAAGCTTTCTTT.

A word on this clonotype: One end of the junction is discordant with germline, which a read error may explain. The gene calls are TRBV4-2 and TRBJ2-1; 10 nucleotides agree with TRBD2. Germline-derived CDR1 and CDR2 are LGHNA and YNFKEQ. This CDR3 region has 17 residues. The CDR3 DNA follows: TGTGCCAGCAGCGCCCGGGCTAGCGGGAGTCTCTACAATGAGCAGATCTTC. Translating gives CASSARASGSLYNEQIF.

V gene TRBV12-3 or TRBV12-4 combines with J gene TRBJ2-4; 10 bases agree with TRBD1. The V segment lost 3 bases and the J segment 4 bases; nucleotides outside the gene matches: 3. The CDR3 runs 15 residues. The CDR3 DNA is TGTGCCAGCAGTTTTAGGGGACAGGGGAAAAACATTCAGTACTTC. Amino acid sequence: CASSFRGQGKNIQYF.

The chain carries TRBV2 and TRBJ1-6, with D tentatively TRBD1 (6 bases). The CDR3 has 13 residues. In germline, CDR1 is SNHLY, CDR2 FYNNEI. Trimming removed 7 bases at V and 12 bases at J, with 16 bases between. Here the CDR3 reads CASIRDTRVPLHF. CDR3 nucleotide sequence: TGTGCCAGCATACGGGACACCCGTGTACCCCTCCACTTT.

This clonotype appeared many times. The J gene is TRBJ2-3, the V gene TRBV7-9, with TRBD2 identical over 11 bases. The germline V gene encodes CDR1 SEHNR and CDR2 FQNEAQ (reference sequence). The length of the CDR3 is 16 residues. Losses at the gene ends were 1 base for V and 6 bases for J; bases not matched to a gene: 6. CDR3 sequence reads: CASSLVAGGPKDTQYF. Here the CDR3 DNA reads TGTGCCAGCAGCTTAGTAGCGGGGGGGCCGAAGGATACGCAGTATTTT.

The chain uses TRBV4-1 and TRBJ1-2, with no clear D. Germline V gives CDR1 MGHRA, CDR2 YSYEKL. Trimming removed 0 bases at V and 4 bases at J, with 6 bases between. The CDR3 contains 13 residues. The CDR3 is CASSQDPGYGYTF. CDR3 bases: TGCGCCAGCAGCCAAGATCCTGGCTATGGCTACACCTTC.

This clonotype was observed at least ten times. This chain joins TRBV29-1 and TRBJ2-7; 7 bases align to TRBD2. The CDR3 has 12 amino acids. Unmatched junction bases numbered 0, after V lost 4 bases and J lost 0 bases. The germline V gene has CDR1 SQVTM and CDR2 ANQGSEA. The DNA for the CDR3 is TGCAGCGTTGGGGGGGGCTCCTACGAGCAGTACTTC. It codes for CSVGGGSYEQYF.

This clonotype was detected ten times or more. The chain joins TRBV2 to TRBJ1-1; 8 bases are a match to TRBD1. After removal of 4 bases from V and 4 bases from J, the junction contained 5 bases not matched to a gene. There are 14 residues in the CDR3. CDR1 and CDR2 (germline): SNHLY, FYNNEI. CDR3 region: CASSGGTGVTEAFF. The DNA for the CDR3 is TGTGCCAGCAGTGGCGGGACAGGTGTCACTGAAGCTTTCTTT.

This chain connects TRBV6-2 or TRBV6-3 to TRBJ2-1, with D possibly TRBD1 on 6 matching bases. The CDR3 has 12 amino acids. CDR1 and CDR2 (germline): MNHEY, SVGEGT. The V end lost 6 bases, the J end lost 8 bases, and 11 bases lay between the germline ends. Here the CDR3 reads CASSRRGYEQFF. The CDR3 nucleotides are TGTGCCAGCAGCCGCAGGGGCTATGAGCAGTTCTTC.

The table lists this clonotype with many counts. The chain joins TRBV5-1 to TRBJ2-5; 7 nucleotides agree with TRBD1. With 0 bases clipped from V and 1 base from J, the junction kept 0 bases outside the gene matches. Germline lookup yields CDR1 SGHRS and CDR2 YFSETQ. This CDR3 is built from 14 residues. As DNA, the CDR3 is TGCGCCAGCAGCTTGGAGGGGGCCCAAGAGACCCAGTACTTC. It encodes CASSLEGAQETQYF.

This clonotype was observed many times. The J gene is TRBJ1-2, the V gene TRBV21-1; the DNA was not used to check the table's D call, TRBD1. TRBV21-1 is shown as a pseudogene. This CDR3 contains 15 residues. Here the CDR3 DNA reads TGTGCCAGCAGCAAAGTCGGACAACCGAGGTATGGCTACACCTTC. Protein: CASSKVGQPRYGYTF.

V is TRBV6-6 and J is TRBJ2-7; D uncertain. V dropped 3 bases and J dropped 2 bases, with 17 bases sitting between them. This CDR3 region has 16 residues. CDR1 is MNHNY, CDR2 SVGAGI, per germline (reference sequence). The CDR3 nucleotides read TGTGCCAGCAGTTATCCTACCGGCAGCGATCCCTACGAGCAGTACTTC. Translation: CASSYPTGSDPYEQYF.

This clonotype was seen a handful of times. J is TRBJ2-4 and V is TRBV3-1; no definite D call. V shed 3 bases and J shed 6 bases, with 12 bases lying between them. This CDR3 is 14 amino acids long. In germline, CDR1 is LGHDT, CDR2 YNNKEL (reference sequence). Written as DNA, the CDR3 is TGTGCCAGCAGCCATACACGGAACCCAAACATTCAGTACTTC. The encoded protein is CASSHTRNPNIQYF.

The chain is built from TRBV4-2 and TRBJ1-2, with 7 bases aligning to TRBD1. The V gene end was trimmed by 1 base and the J gene end by 7 bases; junction bases not matched to a gene: 9. CDR1 and CDR2 from the germline V gene are LGHNA and YNFKEQ. The CDR3 sequence is 15 residues long. This CDR3 reads CASSQGNAGGLGYTF. The CDR3 DNA sequence: TGTGCCAGCAGCCAAGGGAACGCAGGGGGTCTTGGCTACACCTTC.

The table lists this clonotype with many counts. The rearrangement links TRBV5-1 to TRBJ2-7; possible D gene TRBD2, 5 bases. V was trimmed by 4 bases and J by 9 bases, leaving 17 bases between them. The CDR3 extends over 13 amino acids. Looked up from germline, CDR1 is SGHRS and CDR2 is YFSETQ. CDR3 sequence reads: CASSEAAGGWQYF. Here the CDR3 DNA reads TGCGCCAGCAGCGAAGCAGCAGGCGGGTGGCAGTACTTC.

This clonotype was detected only a few times. This chain connects TRBV14 to TRBJ1-1; D unclear. The V end lost 4 bases, the J end lost 5 bases, and 11 bases lay between the germline ends. The CDR3 has 13 amino acids. Germline V gene data show CDR1 as SGHDN and CDR2 as FVKESK. The CDR3 is CASSRQTRTEAFF. The CDR3 nucleotides read TGTGCCAGCAGCCGTCAGACCAGGACTGAAGCTTTCTTT. Together with reference TRBV14 and TRBJ1-1, the CDR3 gives the full variable domain: EAGVTQFPSHSVIEKGQTVTLRCDPISGHDNLYWYRRVMGKEIKFLLHFVKESKQDESGMPNNRFLAERTGGTYSTLKVQPAELEDSGVYFCASSRQTRTEAFFGQGTRLTVV.

Note on this clonotype: Germline and junction disagree at one end, which may indicate a read error. The gene calls are TRBV15 and TRBJ2-5; D gene uncertain. The CDR3 sequence is 12 residues long. Germline-derived CDR1 and CDR2 are LNHNV and YYDKDF (reference sequence). This CDR3 is CVTSRSQETQYF. DNA of the CDR3: TGTGTCACCAGCAGATCTCAAGAGACCCAGTACTTC.

A word on this clonotype: A read error may account for a junction end that differs from germline. The V gene is TRBV5-1, the J gene TRBJ1-2; D is possibly TRBD1 (6 bases). The CDR3 is 16 amino acids. Germline V gene lookup returns CDR1 SGHRS and CDR2 YFSETQ. The CDR3 loop is CASSFPHAGANYDYTF. The CDR3 nucleotides read TGCGCCAGCAGCTTCCCCCATGCGGGGGCGAACTATGACTACACCTTC.

Ten or more counts support this clonotype. The chain couples TRBV3-1 to TRBJ2-3; tentative D call: TRBD2 (5 bases). Trimming took off 1 base at V and 1 base at J, with 12 bases between the two ends. CDR1 is LGHDT, CDR2 YNNKEL, per germline (reference sequence). CDR3 length: 16 amino acids. The CDR3 region is CASSQGRGWGTDTQYF. CDR3 in DNA: TGTGCCAGCAGCCAAGGGCGAGGGTGGGGCACAGATACGCAGTATTTT.

V gene TRBV7-2 combines with J gene TRBJ1-2, with no clear D. V was pared by 1 base and J by 8 bases, with 8 bases between. The germline V gene has CDR1 SGHTA and CDR2 FQGNSA. This CDR3 has 12 amino acids. The CDR3 coding sequence is TGTGCCAGCAGCTTAGGACCCGACGGCTACACCTTC. Translation: CASSLGPDGYTF.